The 13 T cell receptor beta chains reported below all come from one sample, sequenced in a study of CD8 T cells in Susac syndrome. An amount of RNA that ranged from roughly 0.5 to 1 ug was reverse transcribed with random hexamers. TCRdb ran MiXCR on the immunoSEQ multiplex PCR reads and lists one entry per CDR3 protein. The sample consists of approximately 110,000 distinct CDR3 sequences, around 96% of them appearing once. The sample was CD4+ T cells from PBMCs. All receptors derive from a human donor in good health.

This clonotype appeared a single time. In nucleotides, the CDR3 is TGTGCCAGCAGCTTCGCTACCTACGAGCAGTACTTC. Protein: CASSFATYEQYF. The rearrangement links TRBV5-6 to TRBJ2-7, with D uncertain. The CDR3 runs 12 residues. Trimming pared 2 bases from V and 2 bases from J, leaving 5 bases between. Per germline, CDR1 SGHDT and CDR2 YYEEEE.

The chain is built from TRBV11-2 and TRBJ2-7; 8 bases line up with TRBD1. CDR1 and CDR2 from the germline V gene are SGHAT and FQNNGV. V shed 3 bases, J shed 4 bases, and the junction held 5 bases outside the gene matches. CDR3 length: 14 amino acids. The CDR3 here is CASSLDRANYEQYF. CDR3 nucleotide sequence: TGTGCCAGCAGCTTGGACAGGGCGAATTACGAGCAGTACTTC.

This clonotype has just one count. The chain employs TRBV4-3 and TRBJ2-2, with 8 bases aligning to TRBD2. The CDR3 totals 15 residues. V trimming: 6 bases; J trimming: 9 bases; junction bases outside the gene matches: 12. Germline V lookup: CDR1 LGHNA, CDR2 YSLEER. Here the CDR3 reads CASRHKAGVAWELFF. The CDR3 DNA reads as TGCGCCAGCAGACACAAAGCGGGAGTGGCCTGGGAGCTGTTTTTT.

This chain joins TRBV7-9 and TRBJ2-7, with D tentatively TRBD2 (7 bases). Germline V lookup: CDR1 SEHNR, CDR2 FQNEAQ (reference sequence). The CDR3 spans 15 residues. Trimming shortened V by 5 bases and J by 3 bases, and 17 bases separated the two germline ends. Written as DNA, the CDR3 is TGTGCCAGCAGCCCCGGGGGGCTAGCGGACTACGAGCAGTACTTC. It encodes CASSPGGLADYEQYF.

The chain uses TRBV6-1 and TRBJ2-4, with D tentatively TRBD1 or TRBD2 (5 bases each). V shed 5 bases and J shed 1 base, with 24 bases lying between them. The germline gives CDR1 MNHNS, CDR2 SASEGT. This CDR3 region has 19 residues. The CDR3 is CASSPAGADLLGAKNIQYF. In DNA, the CDR3 is TGTGCCAGCAGTCCCGCCGGGGCGGACCTCCTTGGGGCCAAAAACATTCAGTACTTC.

V is TRBV24-1 and J is TRBJ1-2, with a tentative D call TRBD1 (5 bases). The CDR3 has 12 residues. CDR1 and CDR2 (germline): KGHDR, SFDVKD. The germline V and J ends were trimmed by 3 bases and 5 bases, with 6 bases remaining between them. Here the CDR3 DNA reads TGTGCCACCAGTGATGACAGTTATGGCTACACCTTC. The encoded protein is CATSDDSYGYTF.

The rearrangement links TRBV15 to TRBJ2-5; unclear D gene. Trimming took off 5 bases at V and 0 bases at J, with 7 bases between the two ends. Germline CDR1 reads LNHNV; CDR2 reads YYDKDF (reference sequence). This CDR3 has 13 residues. In nucleotides, the CDR3 is TGTGCCACCAGCCCCCAGTACCAAGAGACCCAGTACTTC. Encoded protein: CATSPQYQETQYF.

The genes are TRBV27 and TRBJ2-7; 7 nucleotides line up with TRBD2. J was trimmed by 4 bases and V by 3 bases; bases with no gene match: 9. This CDR3 region has 15 residues. Germline V gives CDR1 MNHEY, CDR2 SMNVEV (reference sequence). DNA for the CDR3: TGTGCCAGCAGTTTTCGGCGGGAGAGGTATTACGAGCAGTACTTC. Encoded protein: CASSFRRERYYEQYF.

Here the CDR3 DNA reads TGCGCCAGCAGCTTGGTCGGGACAGGGGGCGACGAGCAGTACTTC. Translation gives CASSLVGTGGDEQYF. This sequence joins TRBV5-1 and TRBJ2-7, with 12 bases identical to TRBD1. Germline V gene lookup returns CDR1 SGHRS and CDR2 YFSETQ. V dropped 0 bases and J dropped 5; count of bases not matched to a gene: 3. The CDR3 loop spans 15 amino acids.

This sequence joins TRBV5-1 and TRBJ2-5, with a possible D match to TRBD2 (6 bases). The CDR3 length is 14 residues. V lost 0 bases and J lost 1, with 7 bases in between. Germline V gene sequence: CDR1 SGHRS, CDR2 YFSETQ. CDR3 region: CASSLVGGQETQYF. As DNA, the CDR3 is TGCGCCAGCAGCTTGGTGGGAGGCCAAGAGACCCAGTACTTC.

This clonotype was picked up one time. The CDR3 nucleotides read TGTGCCACCAGCGGACCCGGGACTAGCGGGATAAATGAGCAGTTCTTC. Protein sequence: CATSGPGTSGINEQFF. V gene TRBV15 combines with J gene TRBJ2-1; TRBD2 aligns across 13 bases. CDR3 size: 16 residues. Trimming took 5 bases from V and 7 from J; bases not matched to a gene: 8. The germline gives CDR1 LNHNV, CDR2 YYDKDF (reference sequence).

This rearrangement joins TRBV28 to TRBJ1-4; D call uncertain. The ends were cut back, 6 bases at V and 5 bases at J, with 19 bases in the middle. Germline CDR1 reads MDHEN; CDR2 reads SYDVKM. This CDR3 has 16 amino acids. CDR3: CASSTQRGVGNEKLFF. The CDR3 nucleotides read TGTGCCAGCAGCACCCAACGGGGTGTGGGGAATGAAAAACTGTTTTTT.

The chain has TRBV5-4 and TRBJ2-1, with D possibly TRBD1 on 6 matching bases. The V end lost 2 bases, the J end lost 3 bases, and 9 bases lay between the germline ends. Germline-derived CDR1 and CDR2 are SGHNT and YYREEE (reference sequence). The CDR3 consists of 14 residues. The CDR3 here is CASSLRTVYNEQFF. DNA for the CDR3: TGTGCCAGCAGCTTACGGACAGTCTACAATGAGCAGTTCTTC.